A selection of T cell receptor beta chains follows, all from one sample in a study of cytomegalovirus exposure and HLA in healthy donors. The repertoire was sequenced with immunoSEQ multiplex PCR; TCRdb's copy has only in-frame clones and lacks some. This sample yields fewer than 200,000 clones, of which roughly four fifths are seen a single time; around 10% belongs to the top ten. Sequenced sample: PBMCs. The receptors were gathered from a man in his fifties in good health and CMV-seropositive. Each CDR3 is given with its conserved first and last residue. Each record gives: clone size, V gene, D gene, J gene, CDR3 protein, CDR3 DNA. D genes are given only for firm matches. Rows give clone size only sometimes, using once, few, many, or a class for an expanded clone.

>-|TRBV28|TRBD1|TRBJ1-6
CASRIDRVNSPLHF
TGTGCCAGCAGGATTGACAGGGTGAATTCACCCCTCCACTTT
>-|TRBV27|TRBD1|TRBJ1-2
CASSYHGDRGVYGYTF
TGTGCCAGCAGTTACCACGGGGACAGGGGCGTCTATGGCTACACCTTC
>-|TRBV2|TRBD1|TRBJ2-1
CASSIDRGGYNEQFF
TGTGCCAGCAGTATCGACAGGGGGGGCTACAATGAGCAGTTCTTC
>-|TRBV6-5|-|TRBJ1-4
CASSYSRNEKLFF
TGTGCCAGCAGTTACTCGCGTAATGAAAAACTGTTTTTT
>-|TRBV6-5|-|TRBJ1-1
CASSRTAFATEAFF
TGTGCCAGCAGTAGGACAGCCTTCGCGACTGAAGCTTTCTTT
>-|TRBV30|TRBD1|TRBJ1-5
CAWSVGQGRGQPQHF
TGTGCCTGGAGTGTGGGACAGGGAAGAGGCCAGCCCCAGCATTTT
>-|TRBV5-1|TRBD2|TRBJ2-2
CASSSGGGHTGELFF
TGCGCCAGCAGCTCGGGAGGAGGCCACACCGGGGAGCTGTTTTTT
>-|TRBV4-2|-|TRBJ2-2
CASSQETVLAGELFF
TGTGCCAGCAGCCAAGAAACGGTTTTAGCCGGGGAGCTGTTTTTT
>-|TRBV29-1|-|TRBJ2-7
CSVRGGGEDRTYEQYF
TGCAGCGTCCGAGGGGGGGGCGAGGATCGTACCTACGAGCAGTACTTC
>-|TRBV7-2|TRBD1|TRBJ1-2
CASSLDRTVGYTF
TGTGCCAGCAGCTTGGACAGGACCGTGGGCTACACCTTC
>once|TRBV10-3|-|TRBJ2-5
CAISDRETQYF
TGTGCCATCAGTGACAGGGAGACCCAGTACTTC
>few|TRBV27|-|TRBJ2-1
CASSSTGPSYNEQFF
TGTGCCAGCAGTTCCACAGGGCCCTCCTACAATGAGCAGTTCTTC
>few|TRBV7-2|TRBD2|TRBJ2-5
CASSRSLAAGLARETQYF
TGTGCCAGCAGCCGGTCTCTAGCGGCTGGGTTAGCGAGGGAGACCCAGTACTTC
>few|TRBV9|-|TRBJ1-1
CASSASGPEAFF
TGTGCCAGCAGCGCCTCAGGTCCTGAAGCTTTCTTT
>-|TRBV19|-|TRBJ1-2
CASSIGGGVSGYTF
TGTGCCAGTAGTATTGGGGGGGGCGTGAGTGGCTACACCTTC
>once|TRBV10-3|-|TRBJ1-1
CAISKLQENTEAFF
TGTGCCATCAGTAAATTACAGGAGAACACTGAAGCTTTCTTT
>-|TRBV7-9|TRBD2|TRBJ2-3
CASRPEGSGGTDTQYF
TGTGCCAGCAGACCCGAGGGTAGCGGGGGCACAGATACGCAGTATTTT
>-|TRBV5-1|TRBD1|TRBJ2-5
CASSFSPGQGQETQYF
TGCGCCAGCAGCTTTTCACCGGGACAGGGACAAGAGACCCAGTACTTC
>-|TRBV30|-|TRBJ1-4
CAWDRGRNEKLFF
TGTGCCTGGGACCGAGGGAGGAACGAAAAACTGTTTTTT
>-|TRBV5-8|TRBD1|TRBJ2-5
CASSLPQGEETQYF
TGTGCCAGCAGCTTGCCTCAGGGGGAAGAGACCCAGTACTTC
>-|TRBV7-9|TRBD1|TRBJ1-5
CASSPEPGQAPRGQPQHF
TGTGCCAGCAGCCCCGAACCCGGACAGGCCCCACGAGGGCAGCCCCAGCATTTT